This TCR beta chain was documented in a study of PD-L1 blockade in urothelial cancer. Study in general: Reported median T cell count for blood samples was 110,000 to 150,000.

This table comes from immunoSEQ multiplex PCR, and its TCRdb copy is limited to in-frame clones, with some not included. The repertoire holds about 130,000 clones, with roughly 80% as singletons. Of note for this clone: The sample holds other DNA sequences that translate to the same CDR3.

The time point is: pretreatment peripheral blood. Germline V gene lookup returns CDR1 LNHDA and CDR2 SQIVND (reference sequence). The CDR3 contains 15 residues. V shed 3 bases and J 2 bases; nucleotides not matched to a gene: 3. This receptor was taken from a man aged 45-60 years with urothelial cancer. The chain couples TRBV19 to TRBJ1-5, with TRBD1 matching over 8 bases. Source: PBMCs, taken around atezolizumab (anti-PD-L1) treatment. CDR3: CASSIQGAGNQPQHF. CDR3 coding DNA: TGTGCCAGTAGTATTCAGGGGGCTGGCAATCAGCCCCAGCATTTT.